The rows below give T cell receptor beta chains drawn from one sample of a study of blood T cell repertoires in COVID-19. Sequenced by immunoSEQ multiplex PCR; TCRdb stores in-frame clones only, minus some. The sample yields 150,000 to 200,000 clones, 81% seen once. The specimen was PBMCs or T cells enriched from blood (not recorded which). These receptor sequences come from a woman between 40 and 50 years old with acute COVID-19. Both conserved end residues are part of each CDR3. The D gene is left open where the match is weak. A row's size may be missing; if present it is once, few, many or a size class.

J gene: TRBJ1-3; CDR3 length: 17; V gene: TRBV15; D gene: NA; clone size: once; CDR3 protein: CATSRDRSRGAGNTIYF; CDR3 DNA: TGTGCCACCAGCAGAGATCGGTCAAGGGGTGCGGGAAACACCATATATTTT
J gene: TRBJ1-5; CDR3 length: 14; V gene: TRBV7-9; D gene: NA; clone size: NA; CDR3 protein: CASSLNGFNQPQHF; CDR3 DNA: TGTGCCAGCAGTTTAAACGGGTTCAATCAGCCCCAGCATTTT
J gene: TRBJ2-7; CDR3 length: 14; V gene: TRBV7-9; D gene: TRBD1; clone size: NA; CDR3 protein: CASSLGRQGDEQYF; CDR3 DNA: TGTGCCAGCAGCTTAGGGAGACAGGGAGACGAGCAGTACTTC
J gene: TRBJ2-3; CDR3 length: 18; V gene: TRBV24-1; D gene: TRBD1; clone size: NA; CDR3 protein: CATSEQGLRQGETDTQYF; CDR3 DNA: TGTGCCACCAGTGAGCAAGGACTCAGACAGGGGGAAACAGATACGCAGTATTTT
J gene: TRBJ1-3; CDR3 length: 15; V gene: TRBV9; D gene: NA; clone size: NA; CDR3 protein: CASSVTGYQKNTIYF; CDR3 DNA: TGTGCCAGCAGCGTTACAGGGTATCAGAAAAACACCATATATTTT
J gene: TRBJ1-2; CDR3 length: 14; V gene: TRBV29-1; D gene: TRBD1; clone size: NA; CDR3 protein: CSVEAFGQGHGYTF; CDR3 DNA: TGCAGCGTTGAAGCCTTCGGACAGGGCCATGGCTACACCTTC
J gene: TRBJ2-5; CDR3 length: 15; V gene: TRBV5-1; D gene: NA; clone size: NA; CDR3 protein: CASSLFPGAGETQYF; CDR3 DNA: TGCGCCAGCAGCTTGTTCCCTGGAGCGGGAGAGACCCAGTACTTC
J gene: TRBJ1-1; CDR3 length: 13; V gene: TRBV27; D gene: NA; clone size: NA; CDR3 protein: CASSFGVETEAFF; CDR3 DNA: TGTGCCAGCAGTTTCGGGGTTGAGACTGAAGCTTTCTTT
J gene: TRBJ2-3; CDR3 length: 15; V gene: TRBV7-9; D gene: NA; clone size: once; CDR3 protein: CASSLASRVSDTQYF; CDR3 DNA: TGTGCCAGCAGCTTAGCTTCTAGAGTGTCAGATACGCAGTATTTT
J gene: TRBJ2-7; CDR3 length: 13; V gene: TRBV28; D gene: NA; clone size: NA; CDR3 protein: CASLSLSSYEQYF; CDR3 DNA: TGTGCCAGCCTGTCCCTCAGCTCCTACGAGCAGTACTTC
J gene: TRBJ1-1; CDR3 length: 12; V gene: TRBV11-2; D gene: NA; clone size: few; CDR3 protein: CASTPTGYEAFF; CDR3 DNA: TGTGCCAGCACCCCCACAGGGTATGAAGCTTTCTTT
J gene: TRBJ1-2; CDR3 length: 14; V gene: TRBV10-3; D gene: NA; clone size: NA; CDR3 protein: CAISESGGFSSYTF; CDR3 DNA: TGTGCCATCAGTGAGTCCGGAGGATTCTCTAGCTACACCTTC
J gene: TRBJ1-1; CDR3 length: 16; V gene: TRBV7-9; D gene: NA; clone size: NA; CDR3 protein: CASSSAPSGMNTEAFF; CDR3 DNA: TGTGCCAGCAGCTCGGCTCCGTCAGGGATGAACACTGAAGCTTTCTTT